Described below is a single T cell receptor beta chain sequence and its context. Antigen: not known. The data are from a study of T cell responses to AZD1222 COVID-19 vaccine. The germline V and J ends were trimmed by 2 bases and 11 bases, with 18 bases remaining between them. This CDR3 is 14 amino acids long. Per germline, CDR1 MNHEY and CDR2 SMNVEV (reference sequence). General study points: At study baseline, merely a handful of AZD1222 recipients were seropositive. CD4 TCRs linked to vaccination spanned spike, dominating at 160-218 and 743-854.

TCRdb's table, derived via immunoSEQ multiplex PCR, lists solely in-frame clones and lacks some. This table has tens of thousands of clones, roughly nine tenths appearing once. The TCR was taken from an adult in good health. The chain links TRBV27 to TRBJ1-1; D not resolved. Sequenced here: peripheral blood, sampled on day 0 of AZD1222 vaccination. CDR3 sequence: CASSLGHKSAQAFF. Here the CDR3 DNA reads TGTGCCAGCAGTTTAGGGCATAAGAGTGCTCAGGCTTTCTTT.